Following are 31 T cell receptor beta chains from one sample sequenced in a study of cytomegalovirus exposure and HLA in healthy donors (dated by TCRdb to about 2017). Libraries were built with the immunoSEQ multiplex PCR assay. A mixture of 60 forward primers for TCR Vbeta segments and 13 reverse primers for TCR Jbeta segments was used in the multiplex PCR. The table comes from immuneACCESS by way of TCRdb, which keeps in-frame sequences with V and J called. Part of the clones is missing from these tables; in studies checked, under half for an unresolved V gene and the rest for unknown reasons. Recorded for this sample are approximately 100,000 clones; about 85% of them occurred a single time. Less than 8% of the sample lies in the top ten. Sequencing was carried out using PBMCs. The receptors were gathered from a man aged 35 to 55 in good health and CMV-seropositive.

Written as DNA, the CDR3 is TGTGCCAGCAGCGCGGGACAGGGGGGGGGTAACGAGCAGTACTTC. Protein product: CASSAGQGGGNEQYF. V usage is TRBV7-9 and J usage is TRBJ2-7; 11 bases map to TRBD1. The trim removed 5 bases at V and 5 bases at J, leaving 8 bases unmatched. The CDR3 extends over 15 amino acids. From germline, CDR1 is SEHNR and CDR2 FQNEAQ (reference sequence).

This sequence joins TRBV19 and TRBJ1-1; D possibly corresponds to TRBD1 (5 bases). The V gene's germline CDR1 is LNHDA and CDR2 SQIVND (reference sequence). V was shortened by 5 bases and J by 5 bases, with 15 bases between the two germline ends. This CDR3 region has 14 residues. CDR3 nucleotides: TGTGCCAGTAGTCAGGGCAGGGAGGGGACTGAAGCTTTCTTT. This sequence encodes CASSQGREGTEAFF. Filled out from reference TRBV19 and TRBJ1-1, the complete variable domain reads DGGITQSPKYLFRKEGQNVTLSCEQNLNHDAMYWYRQDPGQGLRLIYYSQIVNDFQKGDIAEGYSVSREKKESFPLTVTSAQKNPTAFYLCASSQGREGTEAFFGQGTRLTVV.

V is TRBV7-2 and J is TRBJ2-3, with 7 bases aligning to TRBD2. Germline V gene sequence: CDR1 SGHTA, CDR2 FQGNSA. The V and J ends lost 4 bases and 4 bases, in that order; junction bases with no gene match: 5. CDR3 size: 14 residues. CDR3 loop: CASSSSGGPDTQYF. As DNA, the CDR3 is TGTGCCAGCAGCTCTTCGGGAGGTCCAGATACGCAGTATTTT.

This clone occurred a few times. CDR3 in amino acids: CASSPRDRAPYGYTF. CDR3 nucleotide sequence: TGTGCCAGCAGTCCCCGGGACAGGGCACCTTATGGCTACACCTTC. The V gene is TRBV2, the J gene TRBJ1-2; 9 bases line up with TRBD1. The CDR3 length is 15 residues. Germline V gene sequence: CDR1 SNHLY, CDR2 FYNNEI. Trimming took 5 bases from V and 5 from J; bases not matched to a gene: 9. The full variable domain, in which reference TRBV2 and TRBJ1-2 provide the parts outside the CDR3, is EPEVTQTPSHQVTQMGQEVILRCVPISNHLYFYWYRQILGQKVEFLVSFYNNEISEKSEIFDDQFSVERPDGSNFTLKIRSTKLEDSAMYFCASSPRDRAPYGYTFGSGTRLTVV.

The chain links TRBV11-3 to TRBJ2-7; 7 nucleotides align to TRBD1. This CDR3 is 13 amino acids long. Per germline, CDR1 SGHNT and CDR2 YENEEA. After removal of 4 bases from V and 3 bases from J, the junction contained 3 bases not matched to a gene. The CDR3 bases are TGTGCCAGCAGCTCCGGGACAGACTACGAGCAGTACTTC. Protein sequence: CASSSGTDYEQYF.

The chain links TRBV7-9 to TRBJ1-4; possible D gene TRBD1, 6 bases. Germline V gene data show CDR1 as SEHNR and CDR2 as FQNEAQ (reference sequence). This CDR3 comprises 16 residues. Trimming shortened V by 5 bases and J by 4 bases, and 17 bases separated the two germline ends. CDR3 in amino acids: CASSMTGRRVNEKLFF. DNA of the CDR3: TGTGCCAGCAGCATGACAGGTCGTCGGGTTAATGAAAAACTGTTTTTT.

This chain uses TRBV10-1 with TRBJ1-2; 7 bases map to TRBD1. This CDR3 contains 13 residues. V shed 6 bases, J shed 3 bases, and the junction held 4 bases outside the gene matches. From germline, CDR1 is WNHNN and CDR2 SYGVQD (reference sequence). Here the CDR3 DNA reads TGCGCCAGCAGCTCCGGACAGGACTATGGCTACACCTTC. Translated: CASSSGQDYGYTF.

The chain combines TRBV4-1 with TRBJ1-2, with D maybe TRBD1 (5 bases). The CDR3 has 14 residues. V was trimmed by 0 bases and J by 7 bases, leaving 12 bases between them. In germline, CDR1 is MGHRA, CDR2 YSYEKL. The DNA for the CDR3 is TGCGCCAGCAGCCAAGAGGCGGGGGTAGGTGGCTACACCTTC. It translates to CASSQEAGVGGYTF.

The CDR3 DNA reads as TGTGCCTGGAAGGGTGAGGGGAACACTGAAGCTTTCTTT. It yields the protein CAWKGEGNTEAFF. The J gene is TRBJ1-1, the V gene TRBV30; no clear D gene. Trimming removed 4 bases from V and 1 base from J, with 10 bases in between. CDR3 length: 13 residues. Germline V gene sequence: CDR1 GTSNPN, CDR2 SVGIG (reference sequence).

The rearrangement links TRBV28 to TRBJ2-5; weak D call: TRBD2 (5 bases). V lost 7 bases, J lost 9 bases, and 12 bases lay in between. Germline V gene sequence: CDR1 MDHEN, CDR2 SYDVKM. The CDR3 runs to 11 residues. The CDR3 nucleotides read TGTGCCAGCAATTCTGGGCGGGCCCAGTACTTC. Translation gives CASNSGRAQYF. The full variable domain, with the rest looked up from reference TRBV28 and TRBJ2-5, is DVKVTQSSRYLVKRTGEKVFLECVQDMDHENMFWYRQDPGLGLRLIYFSYDVKMKEKGDIPEGYSVSREKKERFSLILESASTNQTSMYLCASNSGRAQYFGPGTRLLVL.

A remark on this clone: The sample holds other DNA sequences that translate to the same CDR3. The CDR3 reads CASSLVSGGLGSPLHF. The DNA for the CDR3 is TGCGCCAGCAGCTTGGTGTCAGGGGGACTAGGGTCACCCCTCCACTTT. The V call is TRBV5-1, the J call TRBJ1-6, with 7 positions matching TRBD1. The germline V gene has CDR1 SGHRS and CDR2 YFSETQ. This CDR3 has 16 amino acids. The J segment lost 10 bases and the V segment lost 0 bases, leaving 10 bases of the junction unmatched. The full variable domain, completed using reference TRBV5-1 and TRBJ1-6, is KAGVTQTPRYLIKTRGQQVTLSCSPISGHRSVSWYQQTPGQGLQFLFEYFSETQRNKGNFPGRFSGRQFSNSRSEMNVSTLELGDSALYLCASSLVSGGLGSPLHFGNGTRLTVT.

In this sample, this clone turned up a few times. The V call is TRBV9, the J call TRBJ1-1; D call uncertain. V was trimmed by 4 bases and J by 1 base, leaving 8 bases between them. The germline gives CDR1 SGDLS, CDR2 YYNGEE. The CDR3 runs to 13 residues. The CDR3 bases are TGTGCCAGCAGCTCCACACCGAACACTGAAGCTTTCTTT. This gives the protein CASSSTPNTEAFF.

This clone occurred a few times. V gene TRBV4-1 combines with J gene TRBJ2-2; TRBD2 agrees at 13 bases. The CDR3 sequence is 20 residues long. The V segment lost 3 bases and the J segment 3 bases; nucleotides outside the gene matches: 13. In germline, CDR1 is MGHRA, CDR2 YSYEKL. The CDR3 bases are TGCGCCAGCAGCCACCGAGGGCCCACGACTAGCGGGAGGTACACCGGGGAGCTGTTTTTT. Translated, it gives CASSHRGPTTSGRYTGELFF.

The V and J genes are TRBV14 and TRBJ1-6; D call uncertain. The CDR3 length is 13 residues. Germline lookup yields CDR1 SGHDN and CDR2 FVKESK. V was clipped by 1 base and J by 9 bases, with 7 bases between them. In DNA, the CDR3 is TGTGCCAGCAGCCAAGTCTTCGGTTCACCCCTCCACTTT. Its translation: CASSQVFGSPLHF.

CDR3 nucleotides: TGTGCCAGCAGCTTAGATCCCGGCAGGGGCTACGAGCAGTACTTC. It translates to CASSLDPGRGYEQYF. The chain combines TRBV11-2 with TRBJ2-7; D is perhaps TRBD1 (6 bases). Germline loops: CDR1 SGHAT, CDR2 FQNNGV. The CDR3 runs to 15 residues. The V gene lost 0 bases and the J gene lost 3 bases, with 12 bases spanning the gap.

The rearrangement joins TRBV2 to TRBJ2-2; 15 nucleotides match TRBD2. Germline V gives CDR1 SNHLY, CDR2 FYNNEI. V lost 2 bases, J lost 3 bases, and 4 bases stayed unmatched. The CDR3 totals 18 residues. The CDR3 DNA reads TGTGCCAGCAGTGAACGGACTAGCGGGAGGGGGGACACCGGGGAGCTGTTTTTT. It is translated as CASSERTSGRGDTGELFF.

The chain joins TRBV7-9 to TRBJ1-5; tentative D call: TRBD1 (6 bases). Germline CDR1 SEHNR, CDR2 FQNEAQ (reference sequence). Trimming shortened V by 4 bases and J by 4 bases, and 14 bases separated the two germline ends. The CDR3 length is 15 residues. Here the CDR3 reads CASSSSGADNQPQHF. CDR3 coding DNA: TGTGCCAGCAGCTCATCAGGGGCAGATAATCAGCCCCAGCATTTT.

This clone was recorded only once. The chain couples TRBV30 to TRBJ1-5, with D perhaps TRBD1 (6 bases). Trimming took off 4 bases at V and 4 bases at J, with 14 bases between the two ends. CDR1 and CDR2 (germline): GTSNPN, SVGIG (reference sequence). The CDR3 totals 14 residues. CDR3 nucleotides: TGTGCCTGGAACCCAGGGGCCACTAATCAGCCCCAGCATTTT. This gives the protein CAWNPGATNQPQHF.

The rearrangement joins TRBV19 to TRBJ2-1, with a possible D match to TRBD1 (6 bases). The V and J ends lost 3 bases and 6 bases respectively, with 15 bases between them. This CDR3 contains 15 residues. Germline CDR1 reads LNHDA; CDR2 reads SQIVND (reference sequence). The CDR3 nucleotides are TGTGCCAGTAGTATCTTGGGGACAAGGTCCAATGAGCAGTTCTTC. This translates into CASSILGTRSNEQFF.

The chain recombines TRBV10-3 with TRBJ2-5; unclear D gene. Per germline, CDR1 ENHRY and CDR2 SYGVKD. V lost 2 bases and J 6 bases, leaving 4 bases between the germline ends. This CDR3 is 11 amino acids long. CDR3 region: CAISEQKTQYF. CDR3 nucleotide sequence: TGTGCCATCAGTGAGCAAAAGACCCAGTACTTC.

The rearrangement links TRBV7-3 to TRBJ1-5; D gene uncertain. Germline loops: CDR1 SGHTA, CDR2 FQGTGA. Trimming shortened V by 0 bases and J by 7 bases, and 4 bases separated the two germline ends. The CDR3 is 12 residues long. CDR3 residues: CASSLTGQPQHF. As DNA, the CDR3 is TGTGCCAGCAGCTTAACGGGCCAGCCCCAGCATTTT.

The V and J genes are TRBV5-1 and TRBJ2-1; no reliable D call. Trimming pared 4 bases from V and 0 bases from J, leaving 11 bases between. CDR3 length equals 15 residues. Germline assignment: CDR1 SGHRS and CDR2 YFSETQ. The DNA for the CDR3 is TGCGCCAGCAGCGACGACTGGAGCTCCTACAATGAGCAGTTCTTC. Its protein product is CASSDDWSSYNEQFF.

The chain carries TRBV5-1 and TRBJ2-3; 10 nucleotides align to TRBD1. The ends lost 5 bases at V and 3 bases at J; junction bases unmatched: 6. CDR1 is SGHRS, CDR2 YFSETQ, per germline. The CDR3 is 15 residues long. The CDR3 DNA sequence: TGCGCCAGCAGAATTCGGGACAGGGGTACAGATACGCAGTATTTT. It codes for CASRIRDRGTDTQYF.

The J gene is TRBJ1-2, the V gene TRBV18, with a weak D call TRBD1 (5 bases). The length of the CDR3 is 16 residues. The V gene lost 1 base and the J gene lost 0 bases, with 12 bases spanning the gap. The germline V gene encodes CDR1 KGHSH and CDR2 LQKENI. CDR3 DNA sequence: TGTGCCAGCTCACCACTCGATACAGGCTCTAACTATGGCTACACCTTC. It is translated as CASSPLDTGSNYGYTF.

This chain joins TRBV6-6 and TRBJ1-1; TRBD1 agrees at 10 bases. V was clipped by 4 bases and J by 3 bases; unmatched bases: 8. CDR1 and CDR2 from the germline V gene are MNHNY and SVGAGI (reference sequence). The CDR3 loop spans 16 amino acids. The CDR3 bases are TGTGCCAGCAGTTCCCGACAGGGGGCGCCGGACACTGAAGCTTTCTTT. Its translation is CASSSRQGAPDTEAFF.

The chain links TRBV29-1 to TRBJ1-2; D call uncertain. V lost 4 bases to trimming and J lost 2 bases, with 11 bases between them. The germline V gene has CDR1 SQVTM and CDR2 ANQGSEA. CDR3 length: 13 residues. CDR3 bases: TGCAGCGTTGGGGGAGAACCGAACTATGGCTACACCTTC. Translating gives CSVGGEPNYGYTF.

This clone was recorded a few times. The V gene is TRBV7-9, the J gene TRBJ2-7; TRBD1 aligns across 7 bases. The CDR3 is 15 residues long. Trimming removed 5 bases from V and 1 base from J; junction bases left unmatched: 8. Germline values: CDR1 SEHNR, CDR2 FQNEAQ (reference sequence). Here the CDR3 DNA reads TGTGCCAGCAGCACCCGACAGGGTGGATCCTACGAGCAGTACTTC. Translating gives CASSTRQGGSYEQYF.

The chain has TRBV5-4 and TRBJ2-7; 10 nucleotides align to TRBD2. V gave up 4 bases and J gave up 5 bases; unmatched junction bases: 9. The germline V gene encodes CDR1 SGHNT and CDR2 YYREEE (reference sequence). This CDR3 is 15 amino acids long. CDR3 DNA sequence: TGTGCCAGCAGCCCGGAAGCGGGAGGGTCTGACGAGCAGTACTTC. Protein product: CASSPEAGGSDEQYF.

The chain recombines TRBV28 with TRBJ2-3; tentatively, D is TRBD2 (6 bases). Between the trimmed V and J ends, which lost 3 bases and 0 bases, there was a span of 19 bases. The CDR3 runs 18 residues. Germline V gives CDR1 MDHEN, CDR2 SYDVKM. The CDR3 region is CASSFYYSGTTSTDTQYF. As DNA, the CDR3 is TGTGCCAGCAGTTTCTACTATAGCGGAACCACTAGCACAGATACGCAGTATTTT.

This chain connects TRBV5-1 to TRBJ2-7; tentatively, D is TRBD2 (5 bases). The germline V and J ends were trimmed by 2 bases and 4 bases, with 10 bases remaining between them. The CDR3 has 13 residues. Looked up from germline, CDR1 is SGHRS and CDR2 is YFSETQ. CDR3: CASSLGLDYEQYF. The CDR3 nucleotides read TGCGCCAGCAGCTTAGGACTCGATTACGAGCAGTACTTC.

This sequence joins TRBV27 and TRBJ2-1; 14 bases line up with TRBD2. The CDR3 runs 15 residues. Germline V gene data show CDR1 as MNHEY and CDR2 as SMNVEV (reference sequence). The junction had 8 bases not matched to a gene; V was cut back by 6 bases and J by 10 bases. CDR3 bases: TGTGCCAGCAGGAAGGGACTAGCGGGAGCCCGAGAGCAGTTCTTC. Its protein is CASRKGLAGAREQFF.